A selection of T cell receptor beta chains follows, all from one sample in a study of blood T cell repertoires in COVID-19. Clones were sequenced by immunoSEQ multiplex PCR, and TCRdb holds only the in-frame ones, with some missing. The data hold about 160,000 clones, with 85% to 90% observed a single time. The sample taken for sequencing was peripheral blood. Receptor source: a woman between 65 and 79 years old with COVID-19, enrolled during active disease. CDR3s include the opening cysteine and the closing phenylalanine or tryptophan. The D gene is left open where the match is weak. Clone size is given for some rows only: seen once, a few or many times, or a class if the clone is expanded.

j_call v_call clone_size d_call cdr3_aa cdr3_nt
TRBJ2-1 TRBV7-8 - TRBD1 CASSLVSRTGGVYEQFF TGTGCCAGCAGCTTAGTGAGCCGGACAGGGGGTGTCTATGAGCAGTTCTTC
TRBJ2-7 TRBV20-1 - TRBD2 CSALAGHEQYF TGCAGTGCCCTAGCGGGCCACGAGCAGTACTTC
TRBJ2-1 TRBV9 - - CASSATTTSYNEQFF TGTGCCAGCAGCGCTACTACGACCTCCTACAATGAGCAGTTCTTC
TRBJ1-1 TRBV7-8 - TRBD1 CASSFQGAYLDTEAFF TGTGCCAGCAGCTTCCAGGGGGCCTATCTGGACACTGAAGCTTTCTTT
TRBJ2-2 TRBV2 - TRBD2 CATGTSGGQNTGELFF TGTGCCACAGGGACTAGCGGGGGGCAGAACACCGGGGAGCTGTTTTTT
TRBJ2-1 TRBV20-1 - - CSANGGNEQFF TGCAGTGCTAATGGCGGCAATGAGCAGTTCTTC
TRBJ1-1 TRBV9 - - CASSLGGNGPEAFF TGTGCCAGCAGCCTGGGGGGTAACGGACCTGAAGCTTTCTTT
TRBJ1-2 TRBV12-3/TRBV12-4 few - CASSLTGGRGYTF TGTGCCAGCAGTTTAACGGGAGGGAGAGGCTACACCTTC
TRBJ2-3 TRBV11-2 - TRBD2 CASSPRTSGGYTSTDTQYF TGTGCCAGCAGCCCGAGAACTAGCGGGGGGTACACTAGCACAGATACGCAGTATTTT
TRBJ2-1 TRBV11-3 - - CASSLHGSSYNEQFF TGTGCCAGCAGCTTACACGGGAGCTCCTACAATGAGCAGTTCTTC
TRBJ1-6 TRBV5-1 - TRBD1 CASSPTGGDSPLHF TGCGCCAGCAGCCCAACAGGGGGGGACTCACCCCTCCACTTT
TRBJ1-4 TRBV11-2 - TRBD1 CASSPDRAGNEKLFF TGTGCCAGCAGCCCAGACAGGGCAGGAAATGAAAAACTGTTTTTT
TRBJ2-3 TRBV5-6 once TRBD1 CASSSTGSDTQYF TGTGCCAGCAGCTCGACAGGGTCCGATACGCAGTATTTT
TRBJ2-5 TRBV2 - TRBD1 CASSLWRTGGTGETQYF TGTGCCAGCAGTTTATGGCGGACAGGGGGGACGGGAGAGACCCAGTACTTC
TRBJ1-6 TRBV6-5 - - CASRKSGAANSPLHF TGTGCCAGCAGAAAATCAGGGGCGGCTAATTCACCCCTCCACTTT
TRBJ1-2 TRBV29-1 - - CSVEDFGGADGYTF TGCAGCGTTGAAGATTTTGGGGGGGCAGACGGCTACACCTTC
TRBJ1-2 TRBV28 - - CASSISRGYYGYTF TGTGCCAGCTCGATAAGCAGGGGCTACTATGGCTACACCTTC
TRBJ1-2 TRBV24-1 - - CATSDFPLNYGYTF TGTGCCACCAGTGATTTTCCCCTTAACTATGGCTACACCTTC
TRBJ2-7 TRBV2 - TRBD1 CAIKPDRTGEQYF TGTGCCATCAAGCCGGACAGGACCGGGGAGCAGTACTTC
TRBJ1-2 TRBV9 - TRBD1 CASRTGQGRNYGYTF TGTGCCAGCAGAACAGGACAGGGGCGGAACTATGGCTACACCTTC
TRBJ1-2 TRBV30 - - CAGETVNYGYTF TGTGCCGGAGAGACGGTTAACTATGGCTACACCTTC
TRBJ1-4 TRBV6-6 - - CASSTRQINEKLFF TGTGCCAGCAGTACCCGACAGATTAATGAAAAACTGTTTTTT
TRBJ1-6 TRBV10-3 - TRBD1 CAIRRQGQSSYNSPLHF TGTGCCATCCGAAGACAGGGGCAGTCGTCCTATAATTCACCCCTCCACTTT
TRBJ1-3 TRBV29-1 few TRBD1 CSVAETGQGSSGNTIYF TGCAGCGTGGCAGAGACGGGACAGGGGAGCTCTGGAAACACCATATATTTT
TRBJ2-2 TRBV5-6 once TRBD1 CASSPDRRNTGELFF TGTGCCAGCAGCCCGGACAGGAGAAACACCGGGGAGCTGTTTTTT
TRBJ1-6 TRBV5-1 - - CASSLGQYNSPLHF TGCGCCAGCAGCCTAGGACAGTATAATTCACCCCTCCACTTT
TRBJ1-6 TRBV30 - - CACKGRESSYNSPLHF TGTGCCTGTAAGGGACGGGAGAGCTCCTATAATTCACCCCTCCACTTT
TRBJ1-5 TRBV27 - - CASSSSFSNQPQHF TGTGCCAGCAGTTCCTCGTTTAGCAATCAGCCCCAGCATTTT
TRBJ1-3 TRBV28 - - CASSLLFSSGNTIYF TGTGCCAGCAGTTTATTGTTCAGCTCTGGAAACACCATATATTTT
TRBJ2-7 TRBV7-2 - TRBD2 CASSLGLAGYEQYF TGTGCCAGCAGCTTAGGCCTAGCGGGGTACGAGCAGTACTTC
TRBJ1-1 TRBV3-1/TRBV3-2 few TRBD1 CASSQYRGTEAFF TGTGCCAGCAGCCAATACAGGGGGACTGAAGCTTTCTTT
TRBJ1-5 TRBV19 - - CASSIQGGGNQPQHF TGTGCCAGTAGTATTCAGGGAGGTGGCAATCAGCCCCAGCATTTT
TRBJ2-3 TRBV7-6 few TRBD2 CASSHPGGGRTDTQYF TGTGCCAGCAGCCATCCGGGGGGGGGACGCACAGATACGCAGTATTTT
TRBJ2-7 TRBV10-3 once - CANSGTPGDEQYF TGTGCCAACTCCGGGACACCAGGGGACGAGCAGTACTTC
TRBJ2-1 TRBV7-8 - TRBD2 CASSSPGLGDNEQFF TGTGCCAGCAGCTCGCCGGGACTAGGGGACAATGAGCAGTTCTTC
TRBJ2-3 TRBV7-2 - TRBD1 CASSPRVDRGLQGQYF TGTGCCAGCAGCCCCAGGGTGGACAGGGGGTTACAGGGGCAGTATTTT
TRBJ1-5 TRBV2 - TRBD1 CASSVGTGNQPQHF TGTGCCAGCAGTGTTGGGACAGGGAATCAGCCCCAGCATTTT
TRBJ1-1 TRBV18 - - CASSPSIRGTEAFF TGTGCCAGCTCACCCTCAATACGGGGCACTGAAGCTTTCTTT
TRBJ1-5 TRBV19 - - CASSREGRGTASNQPQHF TGTGCCAGTAGCCGGGAGGGTAGAGGCACGGCATCAAATCAGCCCCAGCATTTT
TRBJ2-7 TRBV6-5 - TRBD1 CASSYSSGGTYEQYF TGTGCCAGCAGTTACTCGTCAGGGGGCACCTACGAGCAGTACTTC
TRBJ1-1 TRBV5-1 - TRBD1 CASSPGTGRYGTEAFF TGCGCCAGCAGCCCCGGGACAGGGAGGTATGGCACTGAAGCTTTCTTT
TRBJ2-7 TRBV7-9 - - CASSLVSGHDEQYF TGTGCCAGCAGCTTAGTATCAGGTCACGACGAGCAGTACTTC
TRBJ1-2 TRBV30 - TRBD1 CAWSDLTGDYGYTF TGTGCCTGGAGTGACCTGACAGGGGACTATGGCTACACCTTC
TRBJ1-6 TRBV11-2 - TRBD1 CASSADRGSPLHF TGTGCCAGCAGCGCAGACAGGGGATCACCCCTCCACTTT
TRBJ1-1 TRBV11-3 few - CASSLLFDTEAFF TGTGCCAGCAGCCTATTGTTCGACACTGAAGCTTTCTTT
TRBJ2-1 TRBV10-1 - - CASSEFPRQVNSYNEQFF TGCGCCAGCAGTGAGTTCCCCCGACAAGTTAACTCCTACAATGAGCAGTTCTTC
TRBJ2-1 TRBV7-8 - - CASSLGAPRGNEQFF TGTGCCAGCAGCTTAGGGGCGCCCCGGGGTAATGAGCAGTTCTTC
TRBJ2-2 TRBV9 - TRBD2 CASSGWRGTGELFF TGTGCCAGCAGCGGTTGGCGGGGGACCGGGGAGCTGTTTTTT
TRBJ1-6 TRBV3-1/TRBV3-2 - TRBD1 CASSQASLGQGNNNSPLHF TGTGCCAGCAGCCAAGCCTCGCTAGGACAGGGGAACAATAATTCACCCCTCCACTTT
TRBJ1-1 TRBV24-1 - TRBD1 CATSDPGTGLSNTEAFF TGTGCCACCAGTGACCCTGGGACAGGATTAAGTAACACTGAAGCTTTCTTT
TRBJ2-1 TRBV25-1 - TRBD1 CASSARSGQGSNEQFF TGTGCCAGCAGTGCCCGATCTGGACAGGGTAGTAATGAGCAGTTCTTC
TRBJ2-1 TRBV9 - TRBD1 CASSLRGQGDWQFF TGTGCCAGCAGCCTTCGAGGACAGGGGGATTGGCAGTTCTTC
TRBJ1-2 TRBV6-5 - TRBD1 CASSPDRAVDYGYTF TGTGCCAGCAGCCCGGACAGGGCGGTGGACTATGGCTACACCTTC
TRBJ2-5 TRBV6-5 - - CASSTGLKETQYF TGTGCCAGCAGTACAGGACTAAAAGAGACCCAGTACTTC
TRBJ1-2 TRBV2 - - CASSGQNYGYTF TGTGCCAGCAGTGGGCAGAACTATGGCTACACCTTC
TRBJ1-5 TRBV6-2/TRBV6-3 - TRBD1 CASSPQAWTGGKGNQPQHF TGTGCCAGCAGCCCTCAGGCCTGGACAGGGGGCAAGGGCAATCAGCCCCAGCATTTT
TRBJ2-1 TRBV19 - TRBD1 CASSFGQGDDEQFF TGTGCCAGTAGTTTCGGACAGGGGGACGATGAGCAGTTCTTC
TRBJ2-3 TRBV6-4 - - CASSDPYTDTQYF TGTGCCAGCAGTGACCCCTACACAGATACGCAGTATTTT
TRBJ2-1 TRBV29-1 once - CSAELLNEQFF TGCAGCGCCGAACTATTGAATGAGCAGTTCTTC